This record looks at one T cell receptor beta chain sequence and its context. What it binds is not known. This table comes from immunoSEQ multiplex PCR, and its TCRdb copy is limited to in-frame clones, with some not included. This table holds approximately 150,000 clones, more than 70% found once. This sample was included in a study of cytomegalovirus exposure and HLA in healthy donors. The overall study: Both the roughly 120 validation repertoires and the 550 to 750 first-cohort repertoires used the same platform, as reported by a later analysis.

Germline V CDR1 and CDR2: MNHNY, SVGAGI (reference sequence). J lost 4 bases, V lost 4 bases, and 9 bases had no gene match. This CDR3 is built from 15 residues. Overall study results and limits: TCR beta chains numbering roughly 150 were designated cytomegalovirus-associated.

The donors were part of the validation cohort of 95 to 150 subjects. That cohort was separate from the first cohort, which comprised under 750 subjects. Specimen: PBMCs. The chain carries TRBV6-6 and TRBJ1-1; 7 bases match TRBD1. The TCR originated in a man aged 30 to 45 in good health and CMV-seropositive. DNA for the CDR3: TGTGCCAGCAGTTTGGTTCTTGACAGGGTCACTGAAGCTTTCTTT. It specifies CASSLVLDRVTEAFF.